This T cell receptor beta chain was identified in a study of OX40 agonist ivuxolimab in advanced cancers. Study at large: Treatment of patients was with ivuxolimab, an agonistic anti-OX40 (CD134) antibody. Therapy given before enrollment (anti-PD-1, anti-PD-L1 or anti-CTLA-4) was allowed, and 40% had some. Age averaged around 59 years (range roughly 20 to 90), and roughly 82% were male.

Study results and limitations: At 0.1 to 3.0 mg/kg, clonal expansion of CD4+ and CD8+ blood T cells had occurred by week 6.

Sequencing used immunoSEQ multiplex PCR; TCRdb keeps in-frame clones, though not all of them. Of under 80,000 clones listed, 70% to 90% were seen once; the top ten hold around 2.3%. Of note for this clone: The target antigen is unknown.

Germline loops: CDR1 SEHNR, CDR2 FQNEAQ (reference sequence). The V gene end was trimmed by 5 bases and the J gene end by 7 bases; junction bases not matched to a gene: 5. The CDR3 sequence is 14 residues long. The sequence was collected from an adult with an advanced solid tumor such as melanoma, head and neck, liver or kidney cancer. This chain joins TRBV7-9 and TRBJ1-4; 9 bases fit TRBD1. The source material was CD4+ or CD8+ T cells sorted from blood, sampled in a trial of the OX40 agonist ivuxolimab. The CDR3 nucleotides read TGTGCCAGCAGCCCCGGGACAGGGATTGAAAAACTGTTTTTT. Its protein is CASSPGTGIEKLFF.